The clone carrying this T cell receptor (beta chain) was observed many times. Its matching antigen is unknown. Trimming removed 3 bases at V and 8 bases at J, with 5 bases between. This CDR3 spans 12 amino acids. The source of the sample is a study of T cells in Graves' hyperthyroidism and ophthalmopathy. Amplified regions were TCR beta CDR3 sequences from RNA transcripts. HTBI primers drove first-round RT-PCR of the TCR CDR3. MiXCR, applied by TCRdb to the multiplex PCR reads, yields one record per CDR3 protein. The table shows hundreds of thousands of distinct CDR3 sequences, with around 24% occurring only once. Overall study results and limits: In the blood, most expanded thyroid clonotypes above 0.001 appeared as well. Ophthalmopathy was identified by the model a median around 6.9 months ahead of onset.

The sequenced sample consisted of blood. The chain is built from TRBV12-3 or TRBV12-4 and TRBJ1-6; D is undetermined. The receptor's source is a woman aged 25-40 years with Graves' ophthalmopathy. Written as DNA, the CDR3 is TGTGCCAGCAGTTTTGCGGATTCACCCCTCCACTTT. Protein: CASSFADSPLHF.